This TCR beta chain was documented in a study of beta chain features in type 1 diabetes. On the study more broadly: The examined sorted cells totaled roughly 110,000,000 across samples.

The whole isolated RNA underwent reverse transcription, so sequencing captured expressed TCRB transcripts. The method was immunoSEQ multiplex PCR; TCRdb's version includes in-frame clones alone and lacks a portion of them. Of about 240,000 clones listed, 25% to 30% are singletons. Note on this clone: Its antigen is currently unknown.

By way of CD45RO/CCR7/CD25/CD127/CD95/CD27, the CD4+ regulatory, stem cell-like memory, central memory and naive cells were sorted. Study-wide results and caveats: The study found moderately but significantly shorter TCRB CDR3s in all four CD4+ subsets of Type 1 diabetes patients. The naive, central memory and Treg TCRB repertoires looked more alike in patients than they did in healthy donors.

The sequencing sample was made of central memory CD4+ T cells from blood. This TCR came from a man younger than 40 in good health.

CDR3 DNA sequence: TGTGCCAGCAGCAAAGCGGGGACAGGGCAAGAGACCCAGTACTTC. Its translation: CASSKAGTGQETQYF. The chain carries TRBV21-1 and TRBJ2-5; no check of the table's D call, TRBD1, against the DNA was made. TRBV21-1 counts as a pseudogene. The CDR3 contains 15 residues.